This T cell receptor beta chain was recovered during a study of cytomegalovirus exposure and HLA in healthy donors. Study in general: Early on, a data release was issued that held 80 million or so unique TCRs from HLA-typed donors. Study-level points and caveats: It was reportedly the case that the classifier diagnosed cytomegalovirus status with high specificity and sensitivity.

The PCR made use of 60 Vbeta and 13 Jbeta primers. TCRdb's table, derived via immunoSEQ multiplex PCR, lists solely in-frame clones and lacks some. The sample carries roughly 140,000 clones, 75% to 90% recorded once. Worth noting for this clone: The target antigen is unknown.

The CDR3 spans 15 residues. Germline V gives CDR1 SGDLS, CDR2 YYNGEE. Trimming took 3 bases from V and 5 from J; bases not matched to a gene: 10. Source material: PBMCs. The J gene is TRBJ1-1, the V gene TRBV9; 7 bases are shared with TRBD1. This TCR was sampled from a man aged 40-55 years in good health and CMV-seronegative. The CDR3 coding sequence is TGTGCCAGCAGCGCCTCGGACAGGCGGGTGACTGAAGCTTTCTTT. Translating it yields CASSASDRRVTEAFF.